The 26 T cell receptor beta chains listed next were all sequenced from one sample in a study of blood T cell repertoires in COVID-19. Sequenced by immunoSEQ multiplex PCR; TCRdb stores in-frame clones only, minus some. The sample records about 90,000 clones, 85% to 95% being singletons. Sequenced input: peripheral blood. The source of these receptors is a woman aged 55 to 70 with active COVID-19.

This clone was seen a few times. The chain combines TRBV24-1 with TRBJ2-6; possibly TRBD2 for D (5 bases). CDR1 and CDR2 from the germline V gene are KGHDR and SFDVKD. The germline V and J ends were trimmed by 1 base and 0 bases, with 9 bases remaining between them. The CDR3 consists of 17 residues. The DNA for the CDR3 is TGTGCCACCAGTGATTTTGCCGGGAACTCTGGGGCCAACGTCCTGACTTTC. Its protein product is CATSDFAGNSGANVLTF.

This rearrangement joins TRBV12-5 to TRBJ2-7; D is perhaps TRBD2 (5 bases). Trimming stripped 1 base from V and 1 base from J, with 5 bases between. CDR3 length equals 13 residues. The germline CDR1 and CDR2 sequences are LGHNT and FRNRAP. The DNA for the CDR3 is TGTGCTAGTGGTTTGGCGGGGTCCTACGAGCAGTACTTC. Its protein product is CASGLAGSYEQYF.

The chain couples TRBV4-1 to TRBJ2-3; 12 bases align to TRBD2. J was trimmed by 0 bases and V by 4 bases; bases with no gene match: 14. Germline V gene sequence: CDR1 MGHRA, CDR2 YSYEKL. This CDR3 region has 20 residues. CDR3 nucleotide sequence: TGCGCCAGCAGCCCTCAGGGATCACTAGCGGGGGGACTTAGCACAGATACGCAGTATTTT. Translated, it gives CASSPQGSLAGGLSTDTQYF.

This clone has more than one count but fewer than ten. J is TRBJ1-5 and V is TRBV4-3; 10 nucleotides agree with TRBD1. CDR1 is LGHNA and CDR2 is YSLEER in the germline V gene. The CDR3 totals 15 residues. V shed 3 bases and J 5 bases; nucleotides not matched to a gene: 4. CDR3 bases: TGCGCCAGCAGCCAGGGGACAGGGGAACATCAGCCCCAGCATTTT. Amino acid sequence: CASSQGTGEHQPQHF.

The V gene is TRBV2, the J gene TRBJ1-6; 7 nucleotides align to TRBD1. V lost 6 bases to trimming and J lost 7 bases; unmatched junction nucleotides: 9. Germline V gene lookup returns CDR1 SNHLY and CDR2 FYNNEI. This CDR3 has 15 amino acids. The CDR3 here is CASSPPGQRNSPLHF. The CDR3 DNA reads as TGTGCCAGCAGCCCCCCGGGACAGAGAAATTCACCCCTCCACTTT.

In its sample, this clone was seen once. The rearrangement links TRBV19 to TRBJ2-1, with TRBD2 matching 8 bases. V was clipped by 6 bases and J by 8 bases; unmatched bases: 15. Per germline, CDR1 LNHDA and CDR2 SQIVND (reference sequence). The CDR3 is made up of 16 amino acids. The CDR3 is CASSLPAWREDDEQFF. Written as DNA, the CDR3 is TGTGCCAGTAGCCTCCCAGCGTGGCGGGAGGACGATGAGCAGTTCTTC. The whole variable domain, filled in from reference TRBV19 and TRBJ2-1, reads DGGITQSPKYLFRKEGQNVTLSCEQNLNHDAMYWYRQDPGQGLRLIYYSQIVNDFQKGDIAEGYSVSREKKESFPLTVTSAQKNPTAFYLCASSLPAWREDDEQFFGPGTRLTVL.

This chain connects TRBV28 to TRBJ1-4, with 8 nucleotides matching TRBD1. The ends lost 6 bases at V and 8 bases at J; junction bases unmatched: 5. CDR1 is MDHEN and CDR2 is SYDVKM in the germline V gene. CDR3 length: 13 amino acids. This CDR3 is CASRIQGGEKLFF. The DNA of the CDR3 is TGTGCCAGCAGGATACAGGGGGGAGAAAAACTGTTTTTT.

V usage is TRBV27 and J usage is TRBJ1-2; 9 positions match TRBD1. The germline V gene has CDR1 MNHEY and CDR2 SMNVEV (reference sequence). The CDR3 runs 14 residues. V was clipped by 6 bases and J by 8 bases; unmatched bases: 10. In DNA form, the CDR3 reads TGTGCCAGCAGCCGGGACAGGGTATCAGGGGGCTACACCTTC. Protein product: CASSRDRVSGGYTF.

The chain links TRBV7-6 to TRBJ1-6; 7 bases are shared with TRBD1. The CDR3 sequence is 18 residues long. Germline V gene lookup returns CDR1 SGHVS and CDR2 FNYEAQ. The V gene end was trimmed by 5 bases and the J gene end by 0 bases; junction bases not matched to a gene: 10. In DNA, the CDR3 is TGTGCCAGCAGCCCCCGGACAGGCGAGAGCTCCTATAATTCACCCCTCCACTTT. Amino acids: CASSPRTGESSYNSPLHF.

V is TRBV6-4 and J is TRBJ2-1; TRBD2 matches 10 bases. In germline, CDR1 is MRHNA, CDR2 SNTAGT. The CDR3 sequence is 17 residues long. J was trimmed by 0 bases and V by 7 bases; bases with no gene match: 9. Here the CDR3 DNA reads TGTGCCAGCACCGTAAGACTAGCGGGTTACTCCTACAATGAGCAGTTCTTC. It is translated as CASTVRLAGYSYNEQFF.

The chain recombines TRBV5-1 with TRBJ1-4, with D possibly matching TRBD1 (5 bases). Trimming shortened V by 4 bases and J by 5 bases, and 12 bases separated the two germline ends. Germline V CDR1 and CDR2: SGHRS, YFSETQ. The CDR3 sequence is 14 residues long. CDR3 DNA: TGCGCCAGCAGCCCTTGGGGGGGGAATGAAAAACTGTTTTTT. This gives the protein CASSPWGGNEKLFF.

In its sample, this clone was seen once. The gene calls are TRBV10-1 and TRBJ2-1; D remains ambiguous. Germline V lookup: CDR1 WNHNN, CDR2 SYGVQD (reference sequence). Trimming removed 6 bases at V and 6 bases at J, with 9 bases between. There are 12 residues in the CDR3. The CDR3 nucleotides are TGCGCCAGCAGCCCGTCTGTCAATGAGCAGTTCTTC. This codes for CASSPSVNEQFF.

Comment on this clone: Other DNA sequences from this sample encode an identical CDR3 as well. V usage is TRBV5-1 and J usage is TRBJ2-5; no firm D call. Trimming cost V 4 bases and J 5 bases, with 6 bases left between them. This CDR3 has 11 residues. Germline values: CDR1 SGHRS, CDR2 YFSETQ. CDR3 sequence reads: CASSPGETQYF. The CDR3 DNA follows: TGCGCCAGCAGCCCCGGGGAGACCCAGTACTTC.

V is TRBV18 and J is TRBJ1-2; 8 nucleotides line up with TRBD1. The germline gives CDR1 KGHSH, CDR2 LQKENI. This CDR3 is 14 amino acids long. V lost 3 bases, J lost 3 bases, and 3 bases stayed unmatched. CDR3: CASSPTGGDYGYTF. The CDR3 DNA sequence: TGTGCCAGCTCACCCACAGGGGGGGACTATGGCTACACCTTC.

CDR3 DNA: TGTGCCAGCAGTTGGGCTTCGAGCGGCAAAGAGACCCAGTACTTC. Encoded protein: CASSWASSGKETQYF. The chain combines TRBV28 with TRBJ2-5; D possibly corresponds to TRBD2 (5 bases). Trimming removed 4 bases from V and 3 bases from J, with 15 bases in between. The germline V gene encodes CDR1 MDHEN and CDR2 SYDVKM. The CDR3 loop spans 15 amino acids.

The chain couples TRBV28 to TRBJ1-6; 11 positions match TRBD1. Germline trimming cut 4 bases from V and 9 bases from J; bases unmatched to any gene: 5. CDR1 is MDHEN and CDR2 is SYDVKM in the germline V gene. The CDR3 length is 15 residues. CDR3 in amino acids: CASSSRGTGGSPLHF. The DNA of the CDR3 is TGTGCCAGCAGTTCTCGCGGGACAGGGGGTTCACCCCTCCACTTT.

The CDR3 loop reads CASRMTGLSGNTIYF. CDR3 sequence (DNA): TGTGCCAGTAGGATGACAGGACTCTCTGGAAACACCATATATTTT. This sequence joins TRBV19 and TRBJ1-3; weak D call: TRBD1 (6 bases). Germline V gene lookup returns CDR1 LNHDA and CDR2 SQIVND (reference sequence). The CDR3 loop spans 15 amino acids. Deletions cut 6 bases from V and 0 bases from J, with 12 bases between.

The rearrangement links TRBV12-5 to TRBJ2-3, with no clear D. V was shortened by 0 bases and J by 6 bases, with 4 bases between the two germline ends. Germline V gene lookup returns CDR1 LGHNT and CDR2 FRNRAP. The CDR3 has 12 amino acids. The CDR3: CASGLVRDTQYF. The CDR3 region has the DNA TGTGCTAGTGGTTTGGTCCGGGATACGCAGTATTTT.

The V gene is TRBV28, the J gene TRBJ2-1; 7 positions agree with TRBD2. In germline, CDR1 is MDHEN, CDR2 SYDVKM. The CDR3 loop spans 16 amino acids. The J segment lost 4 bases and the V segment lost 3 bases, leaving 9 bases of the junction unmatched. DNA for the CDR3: TGTGCCAGCAGTTTCCCCGGCGGGGGACGTTACAATGAGCAGTTCTTC. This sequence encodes CASSFPGGGRYNEQFF.

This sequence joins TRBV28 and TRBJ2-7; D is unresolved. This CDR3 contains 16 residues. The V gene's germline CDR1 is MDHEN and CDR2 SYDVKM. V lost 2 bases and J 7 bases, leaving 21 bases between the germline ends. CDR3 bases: TGTGCCAGCAGTTTAATGAGTCTACGATTTCTCGGTGAGCAGTACTTC. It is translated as CASSLMSLRFLGEQYF. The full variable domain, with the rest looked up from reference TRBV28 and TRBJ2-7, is DVKVTQSSRYLVKRTGEKVFLECVQDMDHENMFWYRQDPGLGLRLIYFSYDVKMKEKGDIPEGYSVSREKKERFSLILESASTNQTSMYLCASSLMSLRFLGEQYFGPGTRLTVT.

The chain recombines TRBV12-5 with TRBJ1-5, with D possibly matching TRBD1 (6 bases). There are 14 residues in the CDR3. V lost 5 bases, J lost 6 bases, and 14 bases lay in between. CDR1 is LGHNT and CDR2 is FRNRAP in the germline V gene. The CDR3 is CASGPRGSVQPQHF. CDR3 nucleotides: TGTGCTAGTGGTCCTAGGGGGTCGGTTCAGCCCCAGCATTTT.

CDR3: CATSKTRGSYNEQFF. CDR3 DNA: TGTGCCACCAGCAAGACCAGGGGCTCCTACAATGAGCAGTTCTTC. The chain carries TRBV15 and TRBJ2-1; a weak D match, TRBD1 (6 bases). Germline V gene lookup returns CDR1 LNHNV and CDR2 YYDKDF (reference sequence). The CDR3 is made up of 15 amino acids. Deletions cut 4 bases from V and 0 bases from J, with 10 bases between.

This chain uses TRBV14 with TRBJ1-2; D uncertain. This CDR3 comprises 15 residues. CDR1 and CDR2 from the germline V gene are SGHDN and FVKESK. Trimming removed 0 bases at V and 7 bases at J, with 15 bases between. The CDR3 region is CASSQDPTRPGGYTF. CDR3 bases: TGTGCCAGCAGCCAAGACCCCACACGACCGGGTGGCTACACCTTC.

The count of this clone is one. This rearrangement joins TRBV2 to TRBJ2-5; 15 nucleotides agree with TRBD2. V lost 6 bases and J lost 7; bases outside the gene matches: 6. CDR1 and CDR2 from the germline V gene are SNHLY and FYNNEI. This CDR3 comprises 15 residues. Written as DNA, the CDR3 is TGTGCCAGCAGGGGGACTAGCGGGGGGCCGGGGACCCAGTACTTC. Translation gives CASRGTSGGPGTQYF.

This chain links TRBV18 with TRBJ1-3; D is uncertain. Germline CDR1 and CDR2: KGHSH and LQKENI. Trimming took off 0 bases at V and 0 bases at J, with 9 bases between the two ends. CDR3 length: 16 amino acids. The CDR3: CASSPPGGSSGNTIYF. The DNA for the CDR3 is TGTGCCAGCTCACCACCAGGAGGGAGCTCTGGAAACACCATATATTTT. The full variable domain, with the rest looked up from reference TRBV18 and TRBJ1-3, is NAGVMQNPRHLVRRRGQEARLRCSPMKGHSHVYWYRQLPEEGLKFMVYLQKENIIDESGMPKERFSAEFPKEGPSILRIQQVVRGDSAAYFCASSPPGGSSGNTIYFGEGSWLTVV.

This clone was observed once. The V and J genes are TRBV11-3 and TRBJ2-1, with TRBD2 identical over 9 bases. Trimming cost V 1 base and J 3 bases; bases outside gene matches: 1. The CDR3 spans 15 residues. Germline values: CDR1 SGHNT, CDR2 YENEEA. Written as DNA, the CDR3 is TGTGCCAGCAGCTTAGCTAGCGGGGTCTACAATGAGCAGTTCTTC. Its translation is CASSLASGVYNEQFF.